These T cell receptor beta chains were read from a single sample in a study of T cell changes during pregnancy in multiple sclerosis. TCRdb keeps only in-frame clones here, not all; method: immunoSEQ multiplex PCR. The sample contains fewer than 45,000 clones, around 90% of which appear only once. Specimen: CD4+ T cells from peripheral blood mononuclear cells, collected after pregnancy. These receptors originate from a female donor in good health, enrolled as a control in a pregnancy study. CDR3s include the opening cysteine and the closing phenylalanine or tryptophan. The order of the fields is CDR3 protein, CDR3 DNA, D gene, V gene, clone size, J gene. A D gene is named only where the DNA matches it firmly. Rows may omit the clone size; those that give it use once, few, many or a size class.

CDR3: CASSQSRTGLYGYTF
DNA: TGTGCCAGCAGCCAATCTAGGACTGGACTCTATGGCTACACCTTC
D: -
V: TRBV16
size: -
J: TRBJ1-2

CDR3: CANKTGNSPLHF
DNA: TGTGCCAACAAGACAGGAAATTCACCCCTCCACTTT
D: -
V: TRBV6-5
size: -
J: TRBJ1-6

CDR3: CASSPSEHRANYGYTF
DNA: TGTGCCAGCAGCCCCAGCGAGCACAGGGCTAACTATGGCTACACCTTC
D: -
V: TRBV7-9
size: -
J: TRBJ1-2

CDR3: CASSPGRENTEAFF
DNA: TGTGCCAGCAGCCCCGGGCGGGAGAACACTGAAGCTTTCTTT
D: -
V: TRBV5-4
size: once
J: TRBJ1-1

CDR3: CASSPPGQGGNTIYF
DNA: TGTGCCAGCTCACCACCGGGGCAGGGTGGAAACACCATATATTTT
D: -
V: TRBV18
size: -
J: TRBJ1-3

CDR3: CASSFGAFTREGAFF
DNA: TGTGCCAGTAGTTTCGGGGCCTTCACCAGGGAGGGAGCTTTCTTT
D: -
V: TRBV19
size: -
J: TRBJ1-1

CDR3: CAYDSRPYEQYF
DNA: TGTGCCTACGACTCTAGGCCCTACGAGCAGTACTTC
D: -
V: TRBV30
size: -
J: TRBJ2-7

CDR3: CASTLGDRNEKLFF
DNA: TGTGCCAGTACCCTAGGGGACAGGAATGAAAAACTGTTTTTT
D: TRBD1
V: TRBV19
size: once
J: TRBJ1-4

CDR3: CASSQPLAGGNEQYF
DNA: TGTGCCAGCAGCCAGCCACTAGCGGGAGGGAACGAGCAGTACTTC
D: TRBD2
V: TRBV28
size: -
J: TRBJ2-7

CDR3: CASSQEPSPLAGGREQYF
DNA: TGTGCCAGCAGCCAAGAGCCATCCCCCCTAGCGGGGGGGCGAGAGCAGTACTTC
D: TRBD2
V: TRBV4-2
size: -
J: TRBJ2-7

CDR3: CASSYSGTGSSPLHF
DNA: TGTGCCAGCAGTTACTCCGGGACAGGGAGTTCACCCCTCCACTTT
D: TRBD1
V: TRBV6-5
size: -
J: TRBJ1-6

CDR3: CASSSGQGLGNTEAFF
DNA: TGCGCCAGCAGCTCGGGACAGGGATTGGGTAACACTGAAGCTTTCTTT
D: TRBD1
V: TRBV5-1
size: -
J: TRBJ1-1

CDR3: CASRDRDAGYTF
DNA: TGTGCCAGCAGGGACAGGGATGCTGGCTACACCTTC
D: TRBD1
V: TRBV6-6
size: -
J: TRBJ1-2

CDR3: CASGTGQQSFMNTEAFF
DNA: TGTGCTAGTGGGACTGGACAGCAGAGTTTTATGAACACTGAAGCTTTCTTT
D: -
V: TRBV12-5
size: -
J: TRBJ1-1

CDR3: CASSLTSGTTDTQYF
DNA: TGTGCCAGCAGCTTAACTAGCGGAACCACAGATACGCAGTATTTT
D: TRBD2
V: TRBV5-4
size: -
J: TRBJ2-3

CDR3: CAWSGLAAHYEQYF
DNA: TGTGCCTGGAGTGGGCTAGCGGCCCACTACGAGCAGTACTTC
D: TRBD2
V: TRBV30
size: once
J: TRBJ2-7

CDR3: CASSLGTSGVADTQYF
DNA: TGTGCCAGCAGCTTGGGGACTAGCGGGGTAGCAGATACGCAGTATTTT
D: TRBD2
V: TRBV5-8
size: -
J: TRBJ2-3

CDR3: CASRSHGTGSEAFF
DNA: TGTGCCAGCAGATCTCACGGGACAGGGTCTGAAGCTTTCTTT
D: TRBD1
V: TRBV6-5
size: -
J: TRBJ1-1

CDR3: CASSSGTSYNEQFF
DNA: TGTGCCAGTTCAAGCGGGACCTCCTACAATGAGCAGTTCTTC
D: TRBD2
V: TRBV19
size: -
J: TRBJ2-1

CDR3: CASSLRLAGPRPQETQYF
DNA: TGTGCCAGCAGCTTGCGACTAGCGGGACCCAGGCCCCAAGAGACCCAGTACTTC
D: TRBD2
V: TRBV11-2
size: -
J: TRBJ2-5

CDR3: CSVLTPGQGGDEQFF
DNA: TGCAGCGTTCTCACCCCGGGACAGGGAGGGGATGAGCAGTTCTTC
D: TRBD1
V: TRBV29-1
size: -
J: TRBJ2-1

CDR3: CASTPKRTGEGYTF
DNA: TGTGCCAGTACTCCGAAGAGGACAGGGGAAGGCTACACCTTC
D: TRBD1
V: TRBV19
size: -
J: TRBJ1-2

CDR3: CASSLDRGAGELFF
DNA: TGTGCCAGCAGCCTGGACAGGGGGGCCGGGGAGCTGTTTTTT
D: TRBD1
V: TRBV7-3
size: -
J: TRBJ2-2

CDR3: CASSLWSGDFTDTQYF
DNA: TGCGCCAGCAGCTTGTGGTCGGGGGACTTCACAGATACGCAGTATTTT
D: -
V: TRBV5-1
size: -
J: TRBJ2-3

CDR3: CASSSETYEQYF
DNA: TGCGCCAGCAGCTCAGAAACCTACGAGCAGTACTTC
D: -
V: TRBV5-1
size: once
J: TRBJ2-7

CDR3: CASSEALGGNQPQHF
DNA: TGTGCCAGCAGTGAAGCCTTAGGGGGCAATCAGCCCCAGCATTTT
D: -
V: TRBV6-1
size: -
J: TRBJ1-5

CDR3: CASSSWTGAVQNIQYF
DNA: TGTGCCAGCAGCTCCTGGACAGGGGCCGTCCAAAACATTCAGTACTTC
D: TRBD1
V: TRBV5-6
size: -
J: TRBJ2-4

CDR3: CASGFDAGQPQHF
DNA: TGTGCTAGTGGTTTTGACGCAGGTCAGCCCCAGCATTTT
D: -
V: TRBV12-5
size: -
J: TRBJ1-5